Shown below are 28 T cell receptor beta chains from a single sample sequenced in a study of regulatory T cells in long-lasting Graves disease. Both iRepertoire HTBI primers and Arm-PCR of CDR3 regions were used to build the TCR beta libraries. TCRdb re-called the multiplex PCR reads through MiXCR, storing one row per CDR3 protein. The sample includes about 660,000 distinct CDR3 sequences, 25% to 35% seen only once; the top ten take about two fifths. The time point denotes: persistent/refractory GD, antithyroid drugs over 5 years with positive TRAb. The TCR library was made from RNA extracted from PBMCs. Sequencing was performed on peripheral blood mononuclear cells (PBMCs), taken when the disease was refractory, from a patient treated with antithyroid drugs. These receptors all stem from a female donor with Graves disease.

This chain links TRBV14 with TRBJ1-6, with TRBD1 identical over 9 bases. This CDR3 has 18 amino acids. Germline V gene data show CDR1 as SGHDN and CDR2 as FVKESK. Germline trimming cut 8 bases from V and 7 bases from J; bases unmatched to any gene: 18. The CDR3 is CASSGQGVFRVTNSPLHF. In DNA form, the CDR3 reads TGTGCCAGCTCGGGACAGGGAGTTTTTCGCGTTACGAATTCACCCCTCCACTTT.

This clonotype was picked up a small number of times. The V gene is TRBV12-5, the J gene TRBJ2-7, with 8 bases fitting TRBD1. Trimming removed 6 bases from V and 7 bases from J; junction bases left unmatched: 8. The CDR3 loop spans 13 amino acids. CDR1 is LGHNT, CDR2 FRNRAP, per germline. The CDR3 sequence: CASGHTGGREQYF. The CDR3 bases are TGTGCTAGTGGACATACAGGGGGGAGGGAGCAGTACTTC.

The chain employs TRBV5-1 and TRBJ1-1, with 7 nucleotides matching TRBD1. J was trimmed by 0 bases and V by 6 bases; bases with no gene match: 5. Looked up from germline, CDR1 is SGHRS and CDR2 is YFSETQ. The CDR3 is made up of 14 amino acids. The CDR3 loop is CASNRQGMNTEAFF. CDR3 nucleotides: TGCGCCAGCAACCGACAGGGAATGAACACTGAAGCTTTCTTT.

The chain carries TRBV19 and TRBJ1-2; D is unresolved. Looked up from germline, CDR1 is LNHDA and CDR2 is SQIVND (reference sequence). Trimming removed 7 bases at V and 0 bases at J, with 9 bases between. The CDR3 consists of 13 residues. In DNA form, the CDR3 reads TGTGCCAGTATGTTCGGGGCTAACTATGGCTACACCTTC. Its translation is CASMFGANYGYTF.

The chain is built from TRBV11-2 and TRBJ1-1; D is unclear. Germline assignment: CDR1 SGHAT and CDR2 FQNNGV. Between the trimmed V and J ends, which lost 5 bases and 1 base, there was a span of 14 bases. CDR3 size: 15 residues. CDR3 loop: CASSPRMDQNTEAFF. The DNA of the CDR3 is TGTGCCAGCAGCCCCCGGATGGATCAGAACACTGAAGCTTTCTTT.

This clonotype was counted ten times or more. This CDR3 reads CASRSPDRVSTEAFF. DNA for the CDR3: TGTGCCAGCAGATCCCCCGACAGGGTCAGTACTGAAGCTTTCTTT. This sequence joins TRBV28 and TRBJ1-1; 7 bases line up with TRBD1. The CDR3 extends over 15 amino acids. Trimming at V came to 6 bases and at J to 5 bases, leaving 12 bases not matched to a gene. CDR1 MDHEN and CDR2 SYDVKM come from the germline V gene.

The sample holds a few counts of this clonotype. The V gene is TRBV6-1, the J gene TRBJ2-2; 13 bases align to TRBD2. The J segment lost 5 bases and the V segment lost 8 bases, leaving 11 bases of the junction unmatched. This CDR3 region has 17 residues. CDR1 MNHNS and CDR2 SASEGT come from the germline V gene. The DNA of the CDR3 is TGTGCCAGCGGAGGGACTAGCGGGAACAAAGGGACCGGGGAGCTGTTTTTT. Translation: CASGGTSGNKGTGELFF.

This CDR3 is CASVPGGNTIYF. Written as DNA, the CDR3 is TGTGCCAGTGTCCCGGGCGGGAACACCATATATTTT. The chain carries TRBV28 and TRBJ1-3; no clear D. Germline loops: CDR1 MDHEN, CDR2 SYDVKM. The CDR3 runs to 12 residues. V lost 9 bases and J 7 bases, leaving 13 bases between the germline ends.

The rearrangement links TRBV7-9 to TRBJ2-7, with 11 bases that match TRBD2. The germline V gene has CDR1 SEHNR and CDR2 FQNEAQ (reference sequence). The CDR3 extends over 13 amino acids. The CDR3 is CAVAGGPSYEQYF. The CDR3 bases are TGTGCAGTAGCGGGAGGGCCTTCCTACGAGCAGTACTTC.

This clonotype was picked up a small number of times. The rearrangement joins TRBV20-1 to TRBJ2-6; D remains ambiguous. Germline CDR1 is DFQATT and CDR2 is SNEGSKA (reference sequence). The CDR3 totals 16 residues. Deletions cut 2 bases from V and 1 base from J, with 12 bases between. In DNA form, the CDR3 reads TGCAGTGCTAGAACGGTAGAACAGTCTGGGGCCAACGTCCTGACTTTC. Translation gives CSARTVEQSGANVLTF.

This clonotype was detected many times. This chain uses TRBV2 with TRBJ1-2, with TRBD1 matching over 9 bases. Germline values: CDR1 SNHLY, CDR2 FYNNEI. V lost 4 bases to trimming and J lost 0 bases; unmatched junction nucleotides: 3. The CDR3 has 15 residues. The CDR3 DNA reads TGTGCCAGCAGTGGAGGGACAGGGCCTAACTATGGCTACACCTTC. This translates into CASSGGTGPNYGYTF.

V gene TRBV6-5 combines with J gene TRBJ1-6, with 9 bases that match TRBD1. The CDR3 contains 16 residues. Germline assignment: CDR1 MNHEY and CDR2 SVGAGI. Trimming removed 6 bases from V and 8 bases from J; junction bases left unmatched: 11. The CDR3 DNA is TGTGCCAGCAGCTACAGGGGGCGCGGTACGGATTCACCCCTCCACTTT. This codes for CASSYRGRGTDSPLHF.

This chain connects TRBV18 to TRBJ1-1, with D unresolved. Between the trimmed V and J ends, which lost 4 bases and 5 bases, there was a span of 14 bases. The CDR3 is 14 amino acids. Per germline, CDR1 KGHSH and CDR2 LQKENI. CDR3 loop: CASSLELGNTEAFF. The CDR3 DNA sequence: TGTGCCAGCTCACTCGAACTGGGGAATACTGAAGCTTTCTTT.

The table lists this clonotype with many counts. The V gene is TRBV12-3 or TRBV12-4, the J gene TRBJ1-4, with 8 bases that match TRBD1. V dropped 6 bases and J dropped 8; count of bases not matched to a gene: 11. This CDR3 is built from 15 residues. CDR3 amino acids: CASSSPRTGNEKLFF. CDR3 in DNA: TGTGCCAGCAGCTCCCCCAGGACAGGGAACGAAAAACTGTTTTTT.

This clonotype has just a few counts. V gene TRBV2 combines with J gene TRBJ2-4; the D gene is possibly TRBD1 (7 bases). Matching the DNA end better, TRBJ2-5 makes the J call doubtful. This CDR3 spans 14 amino acids. Germline lookup yields CDR1 SNHLY and CDR2 FYNNEI. CDR3 in DNA: TGTGCCAGCAGCCCCCGCAGGGGGAGGGAGACCCAGTACTTC. Protein product: CASSPRRGRETQYF.

The rearrangement links TRBV30 to TRBJ2-2; D is unresolved. Germline lookup yields CDR1 GTSNPN and CDR2 SVGIG (reference sequence). The CDR3 consists of 15 residues. V was shortened by 3 bases and J by 7 bases, with 18 bases between the two germline ends. In DNA, the CDR3 is TGTGCCTGGAGCCCCCTTAAGTTGGGCAACGGGGAGCTGTTTTTT. Translating gives CAWSPLKLGNGELFF.

The V call is TRBV3-1, the J call TRBJ2-5; D may correspond to TRBD1 or TRBD2 (5 bases each). The length of the CDR3 is 14 residues. The V and J ends lost 2 bases and 5 bases respectively, with 12 bases between them. Germline V gene data show CDR1 as LGHDT and CDR2 as YNNKEL (reference sequence). In DNA, the CDR3 is TGTGCCAGCAGCCAATTACTAGGGGCGGAGACCCAGTACTTC. This sequence encodes CASSQLLGAETQYF.

A remark on this clonotype: One junction end disagrees with the germline gene, perhaps due to a read error. The gene calls are TRBV6-1 and TRBJ2-2, with TRBD2 identical over 8 bases. The CDR3 runs to 15 residues. Germline V gene sequence: CDR1 MNHNS, CDR2 SASEGT. This CDR3 is CASSEGGLVAGELFF. In DNA form, the CDR3 reads TGTGCCAGCAGCGAAGGGGGACTAGTGGCCGGGGAGCTGTTTTTT.

V usage is TRBV10-3 and J usage is TRBJ1-2, with D tentatively TRBD1 (6 bases). The germline V and J ends were trimmed by 4 bases and 2 bases, with 11 bases remaining between them. The CDR3 extends over 14 amino acids. The V gene's germline CDR1 is ENHRY and CDR2 SYGVKD. This CDR3 reads CAISGAGANYGYTF. CDR3 nucleotide sequence: TGTGCCATCAGTGGGGCAGGGGCCAACTATGGCTACACCTTC.

This clonotype was seen repeatedly, ten times or more. The chain carries TRBV11-1 and TRBJ1-1, with 8 bases matching TRBD1. Trimming removed 2 bases from V and 3 bases from J; junction bases left unmatched: 5. Germline CDR1 SGHAT, CDR2 FQDESV (reference sequence). The CDR3 runs 15 residues. The CDR3 DNA reads as TGTGCCAGCAGCTTATGGACAGGGAGGGACACTGAAGCTTTCTTT. Protein sequence: CASSLWTGRDTEAFF.

The chain joins TRBV9 to TRBJ1-2, with unresolved D. The germline V gene encodes CDR1 SGDLS and CDR2 YYNGEE. This CDR3 has 13 residues. The V and J ends lost 3 bases and 2 bases respectively, with 8 bases between them. CDR3 region: CASSGPHNYGYTF. In nucleotides, the CDR3 is TGTGCCAGCAGCGGACCACACAACTATGGCTACACCTTC.

This clonotype was counted between two and nine times. This sequence joins TRBV9 and TRBJ1-2, with D perhaps matching TRBD1 (5 bases). Germline CDR1 reads SGDLS; CDR2 reads YYNGEE. CDR3 length: 16 residues. The germline V and J ends were trimmed by 0 bases and 4 bases, with 16 bases remaining between them. The CDR3 is CASSVGGPRGVYGYTF. DNA of the CDR3: TGTGCCAGCAGCGTAGGAGGGCCTCGGGGGGTCTATGGCTACACCTTC.

The CDR3 loop is CSADRQNEKLFF. In DNA, the CDR3 is TGCAGTGCAGACCGACAGAATGAAAAACTGTTTTTT. This chain joins TRBV20-1 and TRBJ1-4; D is perhaps TRBD1 (5 bases). The CDR3 has 12 residues. Germline CDR1 DFQATT, CDR2 SNEGSKA (reference sequence). V shed 6 bases and J shed 5 bases, with 10 bases lying between them.

The chain uses TRBV29-1 and TRBJ1-2; 12 nucleotides match TRBD1. Germline CDR1 reads SQVTM; CDR2 reads ANQGSEA. CDR3 length: 16 amino acids. V shed 4 bases, J shed 3 bases, and the junction held 9 bases outside the gene matches. The CDR3 protein is CSVAGTGGDRDYGYTF. The CDR3 DNA is TGCAGCGTTGCCGGGACAGGGGGCGATCGGGACTATGGCTACACCTTC.

This clonotype has more than one count but fewer than ten. The gene calls are TRBV7-2 and TRBJ2-7; TRBD1 matches at 8 bases. The CDR3 covers 14 residues. V lost 4 bases, J lost 3 bases, and 5 bases stayed unmatched. Germline CDR1 SGHTA, CDR2 FQGNSA. The chain's CDR3 is CASSSDRGYYEQYF. The CDR3, as DNA: TGTGCCAGCAGCTCCGACAGGGGCTACTACGAGCAGTACTTC.

DNA of the CDR3: TGTGCCAGCAGCGTAGACGACGCCGGGGAGCTGTTTTTT. Encoded protein: CASSVDDAGELFF. V and J are TRBV9 and TRBJ2-2; D ambiguous. The germline V gene has CDR1 SGDLS and CDR2 YYNGEE. This CDR3 is 13 amino acids long. V was shortened by 0 bases and J by 6 bases, with 6 bases between the two germline ends.

The genes are TRBV6-5 and TRBJ2-3; the D call may be TRBD1 or TRBD2 (6 bases each). Trimming cost V 2 bases and J 2 bases, with 11 bases left between them. Germline CDR1 is MNHEY and CDR2 is SVGAGI. The CDR3 runs 15 residues. CDR3 region: CASSYLRGLTDTQYF. The CDR3 bases are TGTGCCAGCAGTTACCTCCGGGGGCTCACAGATACGCAGTATTTT.

This clonotype has just a few counts. The chain links TRBV7-9 to TRBJ1-2, with D possibly being TRBD1 (5 bases). CDR3 length: 14 residues. Per the germline V gene, CDR1 is SEHNR and CDR2 is FQNEAQ (reference sequence). V lost 5 bases and J 4 bases, leaving 14 bases between the germline ends. CDR3 residues: CASSLRRGPYGYTF. As DNA, the CDR3 is TGTGCCAGCAGCCTCCGGAGGGGACCCTATGGCTACACCTTC.